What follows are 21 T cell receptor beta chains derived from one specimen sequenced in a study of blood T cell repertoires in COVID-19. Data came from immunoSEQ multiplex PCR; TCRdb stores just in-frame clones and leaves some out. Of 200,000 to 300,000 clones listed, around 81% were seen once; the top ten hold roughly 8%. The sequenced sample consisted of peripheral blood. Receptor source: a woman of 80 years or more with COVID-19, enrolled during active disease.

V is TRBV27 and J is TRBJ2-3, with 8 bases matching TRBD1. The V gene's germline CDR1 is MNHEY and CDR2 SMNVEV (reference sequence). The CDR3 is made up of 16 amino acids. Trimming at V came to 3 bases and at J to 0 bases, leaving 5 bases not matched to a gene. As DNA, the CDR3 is TGTGCCAGCAGTTTCAGGGGGCCATACAGCACAGATACGCAGTATTTT. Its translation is CASSFRGPYSTDTQYF.

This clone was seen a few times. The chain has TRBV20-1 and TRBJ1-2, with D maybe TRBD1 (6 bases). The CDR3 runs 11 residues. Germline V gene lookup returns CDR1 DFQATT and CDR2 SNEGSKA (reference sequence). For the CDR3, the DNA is TGCAGGCCTCAACAGGGTCAGGGCTACACCTTC. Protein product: CRPQQGQGYTF.

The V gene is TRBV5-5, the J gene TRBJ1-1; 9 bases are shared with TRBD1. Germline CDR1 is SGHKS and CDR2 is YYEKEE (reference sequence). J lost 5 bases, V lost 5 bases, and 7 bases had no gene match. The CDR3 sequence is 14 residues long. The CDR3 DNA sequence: TGTGCCAGCAGATCACAGGGGGCGATGACTGAAGCTTTCTTT. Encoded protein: CASRSQGAMTEAFF.

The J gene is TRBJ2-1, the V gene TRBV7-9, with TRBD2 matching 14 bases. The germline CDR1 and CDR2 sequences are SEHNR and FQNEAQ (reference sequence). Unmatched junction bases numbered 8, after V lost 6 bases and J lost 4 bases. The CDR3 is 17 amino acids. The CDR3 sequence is CASSPGLAGEWYNEQFF. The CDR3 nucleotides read TGTGCCAGCAGTCCGGGACTAGCGGGGGAATGGTACAATGAGCAGTTCTTC.

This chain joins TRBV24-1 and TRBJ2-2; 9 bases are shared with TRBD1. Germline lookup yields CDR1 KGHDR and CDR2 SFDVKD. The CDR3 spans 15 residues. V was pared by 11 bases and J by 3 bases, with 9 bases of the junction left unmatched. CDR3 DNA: TGTGCCATCGATGTCCGGGACAGGGACACCGGGGAGCTGTTTTTT. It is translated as CAIDVRDRDTGELFF.

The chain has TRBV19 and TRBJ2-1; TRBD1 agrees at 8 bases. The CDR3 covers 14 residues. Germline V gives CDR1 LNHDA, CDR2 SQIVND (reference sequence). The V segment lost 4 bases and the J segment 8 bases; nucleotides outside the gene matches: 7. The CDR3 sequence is CASSTTGGIDEQFF. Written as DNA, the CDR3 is TGTGCCAGTAGTACCACAGGGGGGATAGATGAGCAGTTCTTC.

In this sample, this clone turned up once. DNA of the CDR3: TGTGCCAGCAGCTTTAGACAGGGGGGTAAGGACGAGCAGTACTTC. Encoded protein: CASSFRQGGKDEQYF. The chain uses TRBV7-9 and TRBJ2-7, with 9 bases fitting TRBD1. The V gene end was trimmed by 3 bases and the J gene end by 5 bases; junction bases not matched to a gene: 8. The CDR3 consists of 15 residues. CDR1 and CDR2 from the germline V gene are SEHNR and FQNEAQ (reference sequence).

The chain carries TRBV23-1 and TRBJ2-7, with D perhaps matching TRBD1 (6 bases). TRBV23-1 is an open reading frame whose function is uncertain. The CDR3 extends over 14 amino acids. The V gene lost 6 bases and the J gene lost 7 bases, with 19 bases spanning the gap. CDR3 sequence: CASRPRAGAREQYF. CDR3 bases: TGCGCCAGCAGACCCCGGGCAGGGGCAAGGGAGCAGTACTTC.

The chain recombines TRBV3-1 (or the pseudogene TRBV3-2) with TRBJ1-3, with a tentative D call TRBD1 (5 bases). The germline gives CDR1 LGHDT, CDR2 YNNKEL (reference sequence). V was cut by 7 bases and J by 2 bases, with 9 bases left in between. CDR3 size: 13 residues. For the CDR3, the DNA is TGTGCCAGCACAGGGCGCCCTGGAAACACCATATATTTT. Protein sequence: CASTGRPGNTIYF.

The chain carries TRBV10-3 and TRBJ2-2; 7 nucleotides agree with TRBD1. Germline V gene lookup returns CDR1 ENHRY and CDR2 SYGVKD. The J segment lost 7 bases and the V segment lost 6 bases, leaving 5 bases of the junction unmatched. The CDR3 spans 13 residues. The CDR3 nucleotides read TGTGCCATCAGCCGACAGGGTAGCGGGGAGCTGTTTTTT. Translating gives CAISRQGSGELFF.

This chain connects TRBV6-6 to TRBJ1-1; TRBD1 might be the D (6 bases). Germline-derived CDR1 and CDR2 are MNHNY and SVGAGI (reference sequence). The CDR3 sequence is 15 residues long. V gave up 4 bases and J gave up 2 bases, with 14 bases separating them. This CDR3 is CASSSPHRDNTEAFF. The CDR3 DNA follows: TGTGCCAGCAGTTCCCCACACAGGGACAACACTGAAGCTTTCTTT.

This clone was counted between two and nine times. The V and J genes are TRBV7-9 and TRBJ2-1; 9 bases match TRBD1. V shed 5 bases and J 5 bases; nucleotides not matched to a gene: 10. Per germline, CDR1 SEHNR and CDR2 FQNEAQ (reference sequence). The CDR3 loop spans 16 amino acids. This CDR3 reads CASSAFGQGRNNEQFF. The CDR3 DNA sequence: TGTGCCAGCAGCGCGTTCGGACAGGGGCGAAACAATGAGCAGTTCTTC.

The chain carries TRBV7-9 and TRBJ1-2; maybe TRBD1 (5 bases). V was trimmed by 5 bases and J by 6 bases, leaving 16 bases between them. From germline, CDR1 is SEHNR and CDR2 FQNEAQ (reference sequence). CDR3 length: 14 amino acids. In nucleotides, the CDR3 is TGTGCCAGCAGCCAGGACATCGTGTTCGATGGCTACACCTTC. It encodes CASSQDIVFDGYTF. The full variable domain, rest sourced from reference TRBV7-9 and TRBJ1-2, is DTGVSQNPRHKITKRGQNVTFRCDPISEHNRLYWYRQTLGQGPEFLTYFQNEAQLEKSRLLSDRFSAERPKGSFSTLEIQRTEQGDSAMYLCASSQDIVFDGYTFGSGTRLTVV.

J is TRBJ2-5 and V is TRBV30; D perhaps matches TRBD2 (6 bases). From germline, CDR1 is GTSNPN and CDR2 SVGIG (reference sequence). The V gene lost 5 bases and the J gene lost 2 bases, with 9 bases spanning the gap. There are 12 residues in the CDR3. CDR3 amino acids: CAWGRGQETQYF. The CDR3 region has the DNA TGTGCCTGGGGGCGGGGACAAGAGACCCAGTACTTC.

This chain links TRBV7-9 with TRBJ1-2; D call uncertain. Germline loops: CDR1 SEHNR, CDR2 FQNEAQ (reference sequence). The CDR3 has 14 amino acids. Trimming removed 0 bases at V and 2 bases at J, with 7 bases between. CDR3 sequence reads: CASSLANGNYGYTF. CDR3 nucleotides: TGTGCCAGCAGCTTAGCAAACGGGAACTATGGCTACACCTTC.

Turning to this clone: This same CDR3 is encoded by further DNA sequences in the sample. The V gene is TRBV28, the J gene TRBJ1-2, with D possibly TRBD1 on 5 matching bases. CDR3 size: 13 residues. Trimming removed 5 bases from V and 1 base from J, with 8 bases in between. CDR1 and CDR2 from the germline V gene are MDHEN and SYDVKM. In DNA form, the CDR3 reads TGTGCCAGCAGTCGACAGTTTAACTATGGCTACACCTTC. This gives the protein CASSRQFNYGYTF.

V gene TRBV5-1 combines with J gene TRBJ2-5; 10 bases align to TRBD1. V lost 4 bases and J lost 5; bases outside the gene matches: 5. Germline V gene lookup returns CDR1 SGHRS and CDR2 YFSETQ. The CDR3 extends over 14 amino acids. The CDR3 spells CASSPGTGVETQYF. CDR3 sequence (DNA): TGCGCCAGCAGCCCCGGGACAGGGGTTGAGACCCAGTACTTC.

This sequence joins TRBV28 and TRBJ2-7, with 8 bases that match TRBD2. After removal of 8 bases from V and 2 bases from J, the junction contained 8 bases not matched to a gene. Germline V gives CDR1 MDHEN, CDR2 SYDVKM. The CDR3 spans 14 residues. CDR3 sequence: CASRVGRAPYEQYF. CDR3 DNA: TGTGCCAGCCGCGTCGGGAGGGCCCCCTACGAGCAGTACTTC.

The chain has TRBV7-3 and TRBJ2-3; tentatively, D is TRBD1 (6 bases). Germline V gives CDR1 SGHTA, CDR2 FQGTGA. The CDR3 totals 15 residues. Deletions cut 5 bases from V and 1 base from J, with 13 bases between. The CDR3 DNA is TGTGCCAGCAGCCCCCAGAAGGGGGGCACAGATACGCAGTATTTT. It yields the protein CASSPQKGGTDTQYF.

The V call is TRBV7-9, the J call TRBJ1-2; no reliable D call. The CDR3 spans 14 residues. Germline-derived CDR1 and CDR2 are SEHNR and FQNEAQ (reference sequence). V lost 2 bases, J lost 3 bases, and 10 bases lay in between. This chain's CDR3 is CASSLRDPHYGYTF. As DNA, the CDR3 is TGTGCCAGCAGCTTACGGGATCCTCACTATGGCTACACCTTC.

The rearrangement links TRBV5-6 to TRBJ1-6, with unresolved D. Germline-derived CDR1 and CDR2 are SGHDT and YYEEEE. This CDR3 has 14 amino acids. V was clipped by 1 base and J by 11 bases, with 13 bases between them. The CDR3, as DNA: TGTGCCAGCAGCTTGTTTTCCCGGAGGGCACCCCTCCACTTT. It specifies CASSLFSRRAPLHF.